This TCR beta chain is from a study of shared clonotypes between healthy human individuals. Points from the study as a whole: Sampling covered nothing but blood. Tissue TCR repertoires likely differ from those found in blood.

CD8 cells classed as naive were CD45RO-negative and positively selected for CCR7, excluding terminally differentiated effector memory CD45RA+ cells. Worth noting for this clone: What it binds is not known.

Deep was the level at which the assay was run. The repertoire was sequenced with immunoSEQ multiplex PCR; TCRdb's copy has only in-frame clones and lacks some. The sample lists just over 2,000,000 clones, about 95% occurring once. V was trimmed by 8 bases and J by 2 bases, leaving 14 bases between them. The germline gives CDR1 SQVTM, CDR2 ANQGSEA. This CDR3 comprises 13 residues. The sequenced material came from naive CD8+ T cells sorted from blood. The chain combines TRBV29-1 with TRBJ2-3, with D uncertain. The receptor's source is a man younger than 30 in good health. The chain's CDR3 is CSTATYNTDTQYF. DNA of the CDR3: TGCAGCACTGCCACCTATAACACAGATACGCAGTATTTT.